Described below is a single TCR beta chain sequence and its context. Germline V gives CDR1 LGHNA, CDR2 YSLEER. This CDR3 region has 19 residues. Trimming at V came to 0 bases and at J to 0 bases, leaving 14 bases not matched to a gene. Each individual donor underwent a draw of about 9.1 milliliters of peripheral blood. The sample is drawn from a study of blood T cells in healthy people across ages. Sample-barcoded 5' priming and a J-beta primer mix drove a second PCR of about 7 to 11 cycles. Template switching added a 12-random-nucleotide identifier to every cDNA molecule. TCRdb re-derived calls from the 5' RACE reads in MiXCR, one entry per CDR3 protein. Here the sample spans 650,000 to 900,000 distinct CDR3 sequences, 62% being singletons.

The sequenced material came from blood. The V and J genes are TRBV4-3 and TRBJ2-7, with 7 bases aligning to TRBD1. The sequence was collected from a man aged 30-40 years in good health. The CDR3 region is CASSQDLNRGTLSSYEQYF. DNA for the CDR3: TGCGCCAGCAGCCAAGATCTTAACAGGGGAACCCTCAGCTCCTACGAGCAGTACTTC.